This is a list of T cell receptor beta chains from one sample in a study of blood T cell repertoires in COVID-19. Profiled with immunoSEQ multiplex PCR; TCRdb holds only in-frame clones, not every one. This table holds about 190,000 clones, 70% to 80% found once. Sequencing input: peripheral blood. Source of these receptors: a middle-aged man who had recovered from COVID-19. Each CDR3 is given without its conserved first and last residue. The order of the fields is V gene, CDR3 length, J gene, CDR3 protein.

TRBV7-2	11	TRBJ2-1	ASSLVAYNEQF
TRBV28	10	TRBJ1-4	ASSVQGEKLF
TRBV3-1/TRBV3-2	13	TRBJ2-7	ASSPSLGQGWEQY
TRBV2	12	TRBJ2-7	ASNRQQSSYEQY
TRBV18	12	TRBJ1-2	ASSPGGPNYGYT
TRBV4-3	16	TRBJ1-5	ASSQNRQGLGGNQPQH
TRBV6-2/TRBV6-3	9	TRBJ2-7	ASSLTNYLY
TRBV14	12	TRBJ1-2	ASSQAGTNYGYT
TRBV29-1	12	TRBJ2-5	SVDTRGFEETQY
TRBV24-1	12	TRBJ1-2	ATSPQGANYGYT
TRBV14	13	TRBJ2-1	ASSRTSGRANEQF
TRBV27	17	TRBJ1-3	ASSLKFGFIGTGQNTIY
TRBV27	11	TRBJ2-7	ASRTWGGYEQY
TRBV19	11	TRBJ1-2	ASQGDRLYGYT
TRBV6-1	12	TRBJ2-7	ASSDEREVYEQY
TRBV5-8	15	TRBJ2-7	ASSRDRRQRSSYEQY
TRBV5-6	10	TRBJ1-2	ASSFGGLGYT
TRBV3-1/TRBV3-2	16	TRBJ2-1	ASSQGRGKPVTYNEQF
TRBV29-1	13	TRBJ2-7	SVEDRNSGAYEQY
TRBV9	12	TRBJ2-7	ASSLLPFSYEQY
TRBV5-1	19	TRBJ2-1	ASSGPGAEGSGKPSYNEQF
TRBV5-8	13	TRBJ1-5	ASSPYRKGNQPQH
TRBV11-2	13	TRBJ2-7	ASSLVWSRGYEQY
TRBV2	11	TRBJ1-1	ASTLQGVGEAF
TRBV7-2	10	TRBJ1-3	ASSSAGNTIY
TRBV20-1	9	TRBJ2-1	SASGTSGMF
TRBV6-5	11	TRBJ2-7	ASRDRGSYEQY
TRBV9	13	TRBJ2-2	ASSPWQAHTGELF
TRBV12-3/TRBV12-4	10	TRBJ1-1	ASSHRETEAF
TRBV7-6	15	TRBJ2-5	ASRVRPGTAIQETQY
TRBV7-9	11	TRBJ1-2	ASTRTGGGGYT
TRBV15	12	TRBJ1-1	ATSLVGGDTEAF
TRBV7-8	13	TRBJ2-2	ASSQSGSYTGELF
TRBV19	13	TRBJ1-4	ASSLAGGNNEKLF
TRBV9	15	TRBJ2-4	ASSVGTGFLTKNIQY
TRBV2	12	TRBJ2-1	ASSVSSAMDEQF
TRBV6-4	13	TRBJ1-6	ASSQGAFNNSPLH